The present T cell receptor (beta chain) was sequenced within a study of PD-L1 blockade in urothelial cancer. Per germline, CDR1 SGHAT and CDR2 FQNNGV. Deletions cut 4 bases from V and 2 bases from J, with 13 bases between. The CDR3 sequence is 15 residues long. Time point of the sample: pretreatment peripheral blood. Generated by immunoSEQ multiplex PCR, the TCRdb table keeps only in-frame clones and is missing some. The sample gives around 70,000 clones, less than 90% of which show up once; roughly 8.3% is in the top ten. This clonotype was obtained from a woman aged 70-85 years with urothelial cancer. The chain is built from TRBV11-2 and TRBJ2-3; D unclear. The source was PBMCs, collected around atezolizumab (anti-PD-L1) treatment. This CDR3 reads CASSSVTRHTDTQYF. DNA for the CDR3: TGTGCCAGCAGCTCAGTAACAAGACACACAGATACGCAGTATTTT.